This T cell receptor beta chain was retrieved from a study of vaccination and CD4 T cells after COVID-19. The overall study: Six men and four women formed the convalescents, two being Hispanic. Points from the study as a whole: A nonsignificant median increase from 21 to 38 SARS-CoV-2-reactive clonotypes was observed.

V was shortened by 0 bases and J by 0 bases, with 12 bases between the two germline ends. The CDR3 consists of 17 residues. Germline-derived CDR1 and CDR2 are LNHNV and YYDKDF (reference sequence). Treatment here: roughly 10-day PBMC culture with coronavirus spike peptide pools or control peptides (ViraFEST assay). In its sample, this clonotype is large. What it binds is unknown. An Oncomine TCR Beta short-read assay was used to sequence the DNA from cultured CD4+ T cells. TCRdb re-called the PCR reads through MiXCR, storing one row per CDR3 protein. The repertoire holds about 18,000 distinct CDR3 sequences, with roughly 45% as singletons.

This clonotype originated in a human donor who received a COVID-19 vaccine. Sequenced here: CD4+ T cells from blood, cultured in vitro, sampled before SARS-CoV-2 vaccination. V and J are TRBV15 and TRBJ1-5; D not certain. CDR3 nucleotides: TGTGCCACCAGCAGAGATTTCGGGGTTCGTAGCAATCAGCCCCAGCATTTT. Protein product: CATSRDFGVRSNQPQHF.